One sample yielded the 21 T cell receptor beta chains listed below, sequenced in a study of long-term antiretroviral therapy in people with HIV. The assay used was immunoSEQ (version v3.0), run at survey level. This table comes from immunoSEQ multiplex PCR, and its TCRdb copy is limited to in-frame clones, with some not included. Among approximately 28,000 clones listed, about 90% were seen once. Sample: unsorted PBMCs, taken 2 years after starting antiretroviral therapy. All receptors derive from a man aged 45-65 years with HIV.

The chain has TRBV29-1 and TRBJ2-7; a weak D match, TRBD1 (6 bases). CDR1 is SQVTM, CDR2 ANQGSEA, per germline. Trimming took off 4 bases at V and 2 bases at J, with 9 bases between the two ends. The CDR3 contains 12 residues. CDR3 sequence: CSVVRTAYEQYF. The CDR3 DNA is TGCAGCGTTGTAAGGACAGCCTACGAGCAGTACTTC.

This chain uses TRBV14 with TRBJ2-6; tentatively, D is TRBD2 (6 bases). Germline values: CDR1 SGHDN, CDR2 FVKESK. There are 18 residues in the CDR3. Trimming pared 0 bases from V and 0 bases from J, leaving 12 bases between. CDR3 region: CASSQEVGGSSGANVLTF. In DNA form, the CDR3 reads TGTGCCAGCAGCCAAGAAGTTGGAGGGAGCTCTGGGGCCAACGTCCTGACTTTC. The full variable domain, in which reference TRBV14 and TRBJ2-6 provide the parts outside the CDR3, is EAGVTQFPSHSVIEKGQTVTLRCDPISGHDNLYWYRRVMGKEIKFLLHFVKESKQDESGMPNNRFLAERTGGTYSTLKVQPAELEDSGVYFCASSQEVGGSSGANVLTFGAGSRLTVL.

A single count supports this clone. The J gene is TRBJ2-2, the V gene TRBV4-2, with 10 bases that match TRBD1. This CDR3 comprises 16 residues. Trimming took 3 bases from V and 4 from J; bases not matched to a gene: 5. In germline, CDR1 is LGHNA, CDR2 YNFKEQ. CDR3 residues: CASSHDGTGVTGELFF. The CDR3 DNA reads as TGTGCCAGCAGCCATGATGGGACAGGGGTCACCGGGGAGCTGTTTTTT.

This clone showed up just once. The genes are TRBV7-2 and TRBJ2-3; TRBD2 matches at 10 bases. CDR1 is SGHTA, CDR2 FQGNSA, per germline. This CDR3 contains 16 residues. V was pared by 4 bases and J by 4 bases, with 8 bases of the junction left unmatched. The CDR3 spells CASSSSSGGSADTQYF. The CDR3 DNA sequence: TGTGCCAGCAGCTCATCTAGCGGGGGCAGTGCAGATACGCAGTATTTT. The whole variable domain, filled in from reference TRBV7-2 and TRBJ2-3, reads GAGVSQSPSNKVTEKGKDVELRCDPISGHTALYWYRQSLGQGLEFLIYFQGNSAPDKSGLPSDRFSAERTGGSVSTLTIQRTQQEDSAVYLCASSSSSGGSADTQYFGPGTRLTVL.

This sequence joins TRBV11-2 and TRBJ2-2; D is possibly TRBD2 (6 bases). V was trimmed by 5 bases and J by 4 bases, leaving 26 bases between them. Germline values: CDR1 SGHAT, CDR2 FQNNGV. The CDR3 sequence is 19 residues long. The CDR3 DNA reads TGTGCCAGCAGCATCCGGTGGGGGGAATTGGTCGGAACCACCGGGGAGCTGTTTTTT. It yields the protein CASSIRWGELVGTTGELFF.

The chain uses TRBV6-1 and TRBJ1-5; no clear D gene. Per germline, CDR1 MNHNS and CDR2 SASEGT. V lost 6 bases, J lost 9 bases, and 12 bases lay in between. CDR3 length: 12 residues. CDR3 nucleotide sequence: TGTGCCAGCAGATCGGATGTTCGGCCCCAGCATTTT. This gives the protein CASRSDVRPQHF.

This sequence joins TRBV5-1 and TRBJ1-1; D gene uncertain. Germline CDR1 reads SGHRS; CDR2 reads YFSETQ. The CDR3 has 14 amino acids. V dropped 1 base and J dropped 6 bases, with 13 bases sitting between them. The chain's CDR3 is CASSLSGGFSEAFF. DNA for the CDR3: TGCGCCAGCAGCTTGTCGGGAGGATTCTCTGAAGCTTTCTTT.

The chain combines TRBV7-2 with TRBJ2-7; 13 bases are shared with TRBD2. V trimming: 3 bases; J trimming: 6 bases; junction bases outside the gene matches: 8. The CDR3 sequence is 16 residues long. Germline assignment: CDR1 SGHTA and CDR2 FQGNSA. CDR3 region: CASSLDTGTSGTEQYF. The CDR3 DNA sequence: TGTGCCAGCAGCTTGGACACCGGGACTAGCGGGACCGAGCAGTACTTC.

This chain connects TRBV11-3 to TRBJ2-4, with D tentatively TRBD2 (5 bases). The CDR3 extends over 16 amino acids. Trimming shortened V by 7 bases and J by 3 bases, and 19 bases separated the two germline ends. Germline V gives CDR1 SGHNT, CDR2 YENEEA. As DNA, the CDR3 is TGTGCCAGCACCCCGGGTTCGGGATACTACAAAAACATTCAGTACTTC. Protein sequence: CASTPGSGYYKNIQYF.

This chain connects TRBV21-1 to TRBJ2-1; the table names TRBD2, a call not compared with the DNA. TRBV21-1 is classified as a pseudogene. The CDR3 spans 15 residues. As DNA, the CDR3 is TGTGCCAGCAGCAAATTAGCGGGAGGGTACAATGAGCAGTTCTTC. This sequence encodes CASSKLAGGYNEQFF.

This sequence joins TRBV4-1 and TRBJ1-1; 9 bases are shared with TRBD1. After removal of 1 base from V and 5 bases from J, the junction contained 11 bases not matched to a gene. Looked up from germline, CDR1 is MGHRA and CDR2 is YSYEKL. This CDR3 spans 17 amino acids. CDR3 sequence: CASSQGILDRGYTEAFF. For the CDR3, the DNA is TGCGCCAGCAGCCAAGGGATTTTAGACAGGGGGTATACTGAAGCTTTCTTT.

The chain recombines TRBV7-2 with TRBJ2-1; D not certain. The V gene's germline CDR1 is SGHTA and CDR2 FQGNSA. The CDR3 length is 14 residues. V was pared by 5 bases and J by 7 bases, with 15 bases between. The CDR3 DNA sequence: TGTGCCAGCAGCCCCTTTCGACTCTCAAATGAGCAGTTCTTC. Amino acid sequence: CASSPFRLSNEQFF. Using reference TRBV7-2 and TRBJ2-1 for the parts outside the CDR3, the full variable domain is GAGVSQSPSNKVTEKGKDVELRCDPISGHTALYWYRQSLGQGLEFLIYFQGNSAPDKSGLPSDRFSAERTGGSVSTLTIQRTQQEDSAVYLCASSPFRLSNEQFFGPGTRLTVL.

Comments on this clone: Its ends do not fully match the called genes, so a read error is possible. The chain uses TRBV7-2 and TRBJ2-1; 7 positions agree with TRBD2. Germline lookup yields CDR1 SGHTA and CDR2 FQGNSA. This CDR3 comprises 13 residues. This CDR3 reads CASSLADYNEQFF. CDR3 DNA: TGTGCCAGCAGCCTAGCGGATTACAATGAGCAGTTCTTC. Looking up the rest from reference TRBV7-2 and TRBJ2-1 gives the full variable domain: GAGVSQSPSNKVTEKGKDVELRCDPISGHTALYWYRQSLGQGLEFLIYFQGNSAPDKSGLPSDRFSAERTGGSVSTLTIQRTQQEDSAVYLCASSLADYNEQFFGPGTRLTVL.

The chain uses TRBV14 and TRBJ2-1; the D is unclear. There are 13 residues in the CDR3. V was trimmed by 0 bases and J by 12 bases, leaving 12 bases between them. The germline gives CDR1 SGHDN, CDR2 FVKESK. The CDR3 nucleotides read TGTGCCAGCAGCCAAGACCCGGCGGTGAGGCAGTTCTTC. Translating gives CASSQDPAVRQFF.

The chain couples TRBV2 to TRBJ1-4; D is undetermined. V was pared by 3 bases and J by 12 bases, with 11 bases between. Germline assignment: CDR1 SNHLY and CDR2 FYNNEI. The CDR3 contains 12 residues. Written as DNA, the CDR3 is TGTGCCAGCAGTGAGGTGAAGAGCGAACTGTTTTTT. It codes for CASSEVKSELFF.

This clone was seen a handful of times. The chain joins TRBV5-1 to TRBJ2-7, with a possible D match to TRBD1 (5 bases). This CDR3 region has 15 residues. V lost 2 bases and J lost 3, with 15 bases in between. In germline, CDR1 is SGHRS, CDR2 YFSETQ. The CDR3 region has the DNA TGCGCCAGCAGCTTAGGACCAGGGCCAAACTACGAGCAGTACTTC. Translating gives CASSLGPGPNYEQYF.

The chain carries TRBV18 and TRBJ1-3, with D perhaps matching TRBD1 (5 bases). Deletions cut 2 bases from V and 0 bases from J, with 11 bases between. There are 16 residues in the CDR3. Germline CDR1 and CDR2: KGHSH and LQKENI. This CDR3 is CASSPISGGSGNTIYF. As DNA, the CDR3 is TGTGCCAGCTCACCAATCTCGGGGGGCTCTGGAAACACCATATATTTT.

The V call is TRBV9, the J call TRBJ2-2; 14 nucleotides align to TRBD2. Germline V gene sequence: CDR1 SGDLS, CDR2 YYNGEE. This CDR3 contains 15 residues. Trimming cost V 7 bases and J 8 bases; bases outside gene matches: 7. This CDR3 is CASGGTSGGPGELFF. Here the CDR3 DNA reads TGTGCCAGCGGGGGGACTAGCGGGGGCCCGGGGGAGCTGTTTTTT. Together with reference TRBV9 and TRBJ2-2, the CDR3 gives the full variable domain: DSGVTQTPKHLITATGQRVTLRCSPRSGDLSVYWYQQSLDQGLQFLIQYYNGEERAKGNILERFSAQQFPDLHSELNLSSLELGDSALYFCASGGTSGGPGELFFGEGSRLTVL.

V gene TRBV7-9 combines with J gene TRBJ1-1; possible D gene TRBD1, 5 bases. CDR1 and CDR2 (germline): SEHNR, FQNEAQ (reference sequence). The CDR3 extends over 11 amino acids. V was trimmed by 5 bases and J by 11 bases, leaving 12 bases between them. CDR3 coding DNA: TGTGCCAGCAGCCGCACAGGCGGCGCTTTCTTT. It specifies CASSRTGGAFF.

The rearrangement links TRBV21-1 to TRBJ1-5. TRBV21-1 is designated a pseudogene. The CDR3 totals 15 residues. CDR3 sequence reads: CASSKARGWDQPQHF. CDR3 in DNA: TGTGCCAGCAGCAAAGCTAGAGGGTGGGATCAGCCCCAGCATTTT.

This clone has a handful of counts. J is TRBJ1-2 and V is TRBV30; D is unresolved. The CDR3 length is 14 residues. Germline CDR1 and CDR2: GTSNPN and SVGIG (reference sequence). The germline V and J ends were trimmed by 4 bases and 3 bases, with 15 bases remaining between them. CDR3 nucleotide sequence: TGTGCCTGGACGGGTGGAGCAGGCGACTATGGCTACACCTTC. It specifies CAWTGGAGDYGYTF.